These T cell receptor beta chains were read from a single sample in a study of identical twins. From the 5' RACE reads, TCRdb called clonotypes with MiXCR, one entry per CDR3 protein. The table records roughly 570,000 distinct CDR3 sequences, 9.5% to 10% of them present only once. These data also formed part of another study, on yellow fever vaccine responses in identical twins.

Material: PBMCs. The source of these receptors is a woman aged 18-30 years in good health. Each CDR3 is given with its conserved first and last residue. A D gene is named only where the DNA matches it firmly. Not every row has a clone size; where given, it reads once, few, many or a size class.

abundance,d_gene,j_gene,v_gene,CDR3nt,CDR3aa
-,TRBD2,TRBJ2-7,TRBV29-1,TGCAGCGTGGCAGGGACTAGCGGGAGGTTTGCGGCAGACGAGCAGTACTTC,CSVAGTSGRFAADEQYF
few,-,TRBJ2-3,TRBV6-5,TGTGCCAGCAGTTACTCAGCGGCTAGCACAGATACGCAGTATTTT,CASSYSAASTDTQYF
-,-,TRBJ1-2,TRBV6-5,TGTGCCAGCAGTTACTCGGGATCAGCTAACTATGGCTACACCTTC,CASSYSGSANYGYTF
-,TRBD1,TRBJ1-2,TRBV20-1,TGCAGTGCTAGGACAGGGTCGGAGACATATGGCTACACCTTC,CSARTGSETYGYTF
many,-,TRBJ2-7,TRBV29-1,TGCAGCGTTGAAGTTGGGGGGCTCTACGAGCAGTACTTC,CSVEVGGLYEQYF
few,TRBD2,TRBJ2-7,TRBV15,TGTGCCACCAGCAGGGCCGGGACTAGAGCTTTCTACGAGCAGTACTTC,CATSRAGTRAFYEQYF
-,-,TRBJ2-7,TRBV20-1,TGCAGTGCTAGAGATCTAAGACAGTCCTACGAGCAGTACTTC,CSARDLRQSYEQYF
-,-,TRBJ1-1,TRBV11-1,TGTGCCAGCAGCGCCCTGGTGAACACTGAAGCTTTCTTT,CASSALVNTEAFF
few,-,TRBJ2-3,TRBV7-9,TGTGCCAGCACCCGAGTGGGAGGGGGACCCACAGATACGCAGTATTTT,CASTRVGGGPTDTQYF
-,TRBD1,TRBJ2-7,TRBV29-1,TGCAGCATATCATTAGGGACAGGGAGCTCCTACGAGCAGTACTTC,CSISLGTGSSYEQYF
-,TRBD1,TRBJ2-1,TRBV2,TGTGCCAGCAGAGAACATGGGACAGGCTACAATGAGCAGTTCTTC,CASREHGTGYNEQFF
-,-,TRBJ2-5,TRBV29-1,TGCAGCGTTGACGGAGGGGGCGGTGAGACCCAGTACTTC,CSVDGGGGETQYF
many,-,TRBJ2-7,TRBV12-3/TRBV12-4,TGTGCCAGCAGCCATGGGGGGATTTCCTACGAGCAGTACTTC,CASSHGGISYEQYF
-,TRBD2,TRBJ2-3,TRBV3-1,TGTGCCAGCACCCAAGTCCTAGCGGGGGGGCCATGGGATACGCAGTATTTT,CASTQVLAGGPWDTQYF
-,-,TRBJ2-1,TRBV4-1,TGCGCCAGCAGCCAAGATCCCCACAATGAGCAGTTCTTC,CASSQDPHNEQFF
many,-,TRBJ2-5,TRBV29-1,TGCAGCGTAGAGGGGGGGTTACAAGAGACCCAGTACTTC,CSVEGGLQETQYF
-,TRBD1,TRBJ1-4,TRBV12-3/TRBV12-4,TGTGCCAGCAGTTCGACAGGGGGAGCTAATGAAAAACTGTTTTTT,CASSSTGGANEKLFF
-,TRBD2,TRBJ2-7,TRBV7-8,TGTGCCAGCAAAGTAGCGGGACCTCCCTCCTACGAGCAGTACTTC,CASKVAGPPSYEQYF
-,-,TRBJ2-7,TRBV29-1,TGCAGCGTTGTGGCAGGGGCAGGCGAGCAGTACTTC,CSVVAGAGEQYF
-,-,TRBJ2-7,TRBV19,TGTGCCGGTAGTAAGGGGAGGACCCAAACCTACGAGCAGTACTTC,CAGSKGRTQTYEQYF
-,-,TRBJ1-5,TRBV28,TGTGCCAGCACCACCACGAGGGGGACGAGGAATCAGCCCCAGCATTTT,CASTTTRGTRNQPQHF
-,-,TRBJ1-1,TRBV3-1,TGTGCCAGCAAGGGGTATTCAGTGAACACTGAAGCTTTCTTT,CASKGYSVNTEAFF
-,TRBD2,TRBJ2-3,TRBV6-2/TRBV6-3,TGTGCCAGCAGCTCTACTAGCGGGAGGGCAGATACGCAGTATTTT,CASSSTSGRADTQYF
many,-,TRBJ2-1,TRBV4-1,TGCGCCAGCAGCCAAGAGGGTGGGGGGAGTGAGCAGTTCTTC,CASSQEGGGSEQFF
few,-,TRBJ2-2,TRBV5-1,TGCGCCAGCAGCTTGCGTCTTCCCGGGGAGCTGTTTTTT,CASSLRLPGELFF
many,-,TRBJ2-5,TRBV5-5,TGTGCCAGCAGCTTGCCGGGGGAGACCCAGTACTTC,CASSLPGETQYF
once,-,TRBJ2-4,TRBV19,TGTGCCAGTAGTATAGGGGCAGCCAAAAACATTCAGTACTTC,CASSIGAAKNIQYF
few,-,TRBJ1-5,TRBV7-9,TGTGCCAGCAGCTTAGAAGCAGGGATAAGCAATCAGCCCCAGCATTTT,CASSLEAGISNQPQHF
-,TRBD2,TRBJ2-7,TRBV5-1,TGCGCCAGCAGGATAAGCGGGATTACCTCCTACGAGCAGTACTTC,CASRISGITSYEQYF
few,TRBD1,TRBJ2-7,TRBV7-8,TGTGCCAGCAGCTTACAACAGGGGTTCAACGAGCAGTACTTC,CASSLQQGFNEQYF